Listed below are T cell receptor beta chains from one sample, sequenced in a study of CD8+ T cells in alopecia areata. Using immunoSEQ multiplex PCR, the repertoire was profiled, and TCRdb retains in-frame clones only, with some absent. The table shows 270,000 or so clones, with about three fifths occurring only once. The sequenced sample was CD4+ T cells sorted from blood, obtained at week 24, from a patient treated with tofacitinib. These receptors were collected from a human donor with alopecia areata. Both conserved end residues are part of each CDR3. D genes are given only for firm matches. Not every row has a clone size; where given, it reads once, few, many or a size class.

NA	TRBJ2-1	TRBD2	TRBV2	TGTGCCAGCAGAGACACTAGCGTAAGCTACAATGAGCAGTTCTTC	CASRDTSVSYNEQFF
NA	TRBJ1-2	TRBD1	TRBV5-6	TGTGCCAGCAGCTTGGGCCGGACAGGGCTCTATGGCTACACCTTC	CASSLGRTGLYGYTF
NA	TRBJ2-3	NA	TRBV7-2	TGTGCCAGCAGGCCCCAACCGGGGGCGGATACGCAGTATTTT	CASRPQPGADTQYF
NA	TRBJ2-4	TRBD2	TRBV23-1	TGCGCCAGCAGTCAAGGCTCGCGGGGGGCAGGCAAAAACATTCAGTACTTC	CASSQGSRGAGKNIQYF
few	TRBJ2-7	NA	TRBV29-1	TGCAGCGTTGAAACATCCGGGACCGGGGGCTCCTACGAGCAGTACTTC	CSVETSGTGGSYEQYF
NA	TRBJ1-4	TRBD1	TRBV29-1	TGCAGCGTGGACCGGGACAGTAATGAAAAACTGTTTTTT	CSVDRDSNEKLFF
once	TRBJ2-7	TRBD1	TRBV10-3	TGTGCCATCAGTACCGGGACAGTGTTCGAGCAGTACTTC	CAISTGTVFEQYF
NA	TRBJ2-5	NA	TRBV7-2	TGTGCCAGCAGCTTCCCTATGGGTCGAGGTCGGGAGACCCAGTACTTC	CASSFPMGRGRETQYF
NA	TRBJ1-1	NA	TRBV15	TGTGCAACGCGGGGCACTGAAGCTTTCTTT	CATRGTEAFF
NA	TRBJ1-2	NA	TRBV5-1	TGCGCCAGCAACACCGGACCCAGGGAATATGGCTACACCTTC	CASNTGPREYGYTF
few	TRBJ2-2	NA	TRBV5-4	TGTGCCAGCAGCGGCGGCGGGGGCCCGAACACCGGGGAGCTGTTTTTT	CASSGGGGPNTGELFF
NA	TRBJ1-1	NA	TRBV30	TGTGCCTGGAGTGCCCCACCCAGGGGCACTGAAGCTTTCTTT	CAWSAPPRGTEAFF
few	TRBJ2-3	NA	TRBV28	TGTGCCAGCAGTTCCCAGAGATCAACGCAGTATTTT	CASSSQRSTQYF
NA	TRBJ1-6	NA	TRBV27	TGTGCCAGCAGTTTTTCCGCGTATAATTCACCCCTCCACTTT	CASSFSAYNSPLHF
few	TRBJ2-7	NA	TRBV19	TGTGCCAGTTCCTCCGCCTACGAGCAGTACTTC	CASSSAYEQYF
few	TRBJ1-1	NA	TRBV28	TGTGCCAGCAGTCCCCGACCGGGGACTGAAGCTTTCTTT	CASSPRPGTEAFF